What follows is one TCR beta chain and its context. The source of the sample is a study of blood T cell repertoires in COVID-19. In the study overall: In each case, the material was cDNA or gDNA derived from T cells, B-cell-depleted T cells, or PBMCs.

Ages ranged from about 18 to 100 years, with residence in about two dozen US areas. Original handling: Nucleated cell counts were estimated from reference gene primer amplification. Sequencing was performed with immunoSEQ multiplex PCR; in TCRdb, only in-frame clones are kept and a portion is missing. From that table come the V and J calls and clone size; the DNA was used to work out D and trimming. The data show 250,000 to 300,000 clones, approximately 85% seen once. The origin of this receptor is a woman aged 45-60 years who had recovered from COVID-19. The sequenced sample consisted of PBMCs or T cells enriched from blood (not recorded which).

The CDR3 spells CASRDRGHSGGNTEAFF. DNA of the CDR3: TGTGCCAGCAGGGACAGGGGCCATTCGGGGGGGAACACTGAAGCTTTCTTT. The chain recombines TRBV19 with TRBJ1-1; 10 bases are a match to TRBD1. Unmatched junction bases numbered 14, after V lost 9 bases and J lost 1 base. Germline assignment: CDR1 LNHDA and CDR2 SQIVND (reference sequence). CDR3 size: 17 residues. Based on the CDR3 plus reference TRBV19 and TRBJ1-1, the full variable domain is DGGITQSPKYLFRKEGQNVTLSCEQNLNHDAMYWYRQDPGQGLRLIYYSQIVNDFQKGDIAEGYSVSREKKESFPLTVTSAQKNPTAFYLCASRDRGHSGGNTEAFFGQGTRLTVV.